These T cell receptor beta chains were read from a single sample in a study of T cell changes during pregnancy in multiple sclerosis. Data came from immunoSEQ multiplex PCR; TCRdb stores just in-frame clones and leaves some out. This table holds 75,000 to 90,000 clones, around 90% found once. The specimen comprised CD4+ T cells from peripheral blood mononuclear cells, sampled before pregnancy. The receptors stem from a female donor with multiple sclerosis, enrolled in a pregnancy study. Both conserved end residues are part of each CDR3. The D gene is left open where the match is weak. Rows may omit the clone size; those that give it use once, few, many or a size class.

d_gene	v_gene	j_gene	abundance	CDR3nt	CDR3aa
NA	TRBV10-3	TRBJ2-3	NA	TGTGCCATCAGTGACGTGACTCCACCTGAAGATACGCAGTATTTT	CAISDVTPPEDTQYF
TRBD2	TRBV19	TRBJ2-7	once	TGTGCCAGTAGTATAGTGTGGGCTAGCGGGTCCTACGAGCAGTACTTC	CASSIVWASGSYEQYF
TRBD2	TRBV28	TRBJ2-1	NA	TGTGCCAGCACCTCCCCTTGGGCTAGCGGGATTTCGAGCTCCTACAATGAGCAGTTCTTC	CASTSPWASGISSSYNEQFF
TRBD2	TRBV7-9	TRBJ2-3	NA	TGTGCCAGCAGCTTTCCACTAGCGGGATACACAGATACGCAGTATTTT	CASSFPLAGYTDTQYF
NA	TRBV5-1	TRBJ2-2	NA	TGCGCCAGCAGCGTGGACTTCTTGAACACCGGGGAGCTGTTTTTT	CASSVDFLNTGELFF
NA	TRBV5-1	TRBJ2-2	NA	TGCGCCAGCAGCAAGGACACGAATACCGGGGAGCTGTTTTTT	CASSKDTNTGELFF
TRBD2	TRBV28	TRBJ2-1	few	TGTGCCAGCAGGCCTAGCGGTAGCTCCTACAATGAGCAGTTCTTC	CASRPSGSSYNEQFF
NA	TRBV5-8	TRBJ1-1	NA	TGTGCCAGCAGCTTGAACAAGAACACTGAAGCTTTCTTT	CASSLNKNTEAFF
TRBD2	TRBV5-1	TRBJ2-1	NA	TGCGCCAGCAGCCCTGGGACTAGCGGATACAATGAGCAGTTCTTC	CASSPGTSGYNEQFF
TRBD1	TRBV5-4	TRBJ1-4	NA	TGTGCCAGCAGCTTCGGACAGGCTACAACTAATGAAAAACTGTTTTTT	CASSFGQATTNEKLFF
TRBD1	TRBV30	TRBJ2-7	NA	TGTGCCTGGAGTGTACGAAGGACAGGGGGATACGAGCAGTACTTC	CAWSVRRTGGYEQYF
NA	TRBV6-5	TRBJ2-1	NA	TGTGCCAGCAGTTACCACCGGGACACCTACAATGAGCAGTTCTTC	CASSYHRDTYNEQFF
NA	TRBV9	TRBJ2-1	few	TGTGCCAGCAGCGTAGCAAGCTTTAGCTCCTACAATGAGCAGTTCTTC	CASSVASFSSYNEQFF
NA	TRBV7-6	TRBJ2-2	once	TGTGCCAGCAGCTTAGTCCCGGGATCAGTAACCGGGGAGCTGTTTTTT	CASSLVPGSVTGELFF
NA	TRBV5-1	TRBJ1-5	NA	TGCGCCAGCAGCCTCGAGGGAGGCAATCAGCCCCAGCATTTT	CASSLEGGNQPQHF
NA	TRBV15	TRBJ1-1	NA	TGTGCCACCAGCGGGATTACGCAGGGTTGGAAGACTGAAGCTTTCTTT	CATSGITQGWKTEAFF
NA	TRBV27	TRBJ2-1	NA	TGTGCCAGCAGTTTAGAGGGCGGTCGCTCCTACAATGAGCAGTTCTTC	CASSLEGGRSYNEQFF
NA	TRBV19	TRBJ1-5	once	TGTGCCAGTAGTATACCCTGGGGAGGGGGTAAGCAGCCCCAGCATTTT	CASSIPWGGGKQPQHF
TRBD1	TRBV10-3	TRBJ2-7	NA	TGTGCCATCAGGGACCAGACAGGGTACAACGAGCAGTACTTC	CAIRDQTGYNEQYF
TRBD1	TRBV6-6	TRBJ2-7	NA	TGTGCCAGCAGACCACGGACAGGTTCCTACGAGCAGTACTTC	CASRPRTGSYEQYF
TRBD1	TRBV6-5	TRBJ1-6	NA	TGTGCCAGCAGTAGGGGACAGGGAGTTCCACCCCTCCACTTT	CASSRGQGVPPLHF
NA	TRBV28	TRBJ2-1	NA	TGTGCCAGCACGGACAGTTTGGTCTGGGGTGAGCAGTTCTTC	CASTDSLVWGEQFF
NA	TRBV28	TRBJ1-1	once	TGTGCCAGCAGTTTGATACCTAGGGCTTTCTTT	CASSLIPRAFF
NA	TRBV5-1	TRBJ1-4	NA	TGCGCCAGCAGCTTAAACCGGGACATTGGGCAGCGAAATGAAAAACTGTTTTTT	CASSLNRDIGQRNEKLFF
NA	TRBV2	TRBJ1-5	once	TGTGCCAGCAGTGATAGCCGCAGGCAGGGAAATCAGCCCCAGCATTTT	CASSDSRRQGNQPQHF
TRBD1	TRBV5-1	TRBJ2-7	NA	TGCGCCAGCAGCTGGGGGACAGCCACCTACGAGCAGTACTTC	CASSWGTATYEQYF
TRBD1	TRBV5-1	TRBJ2-3	NA	TGCGCCAGCAGCCGACAGGGCGACACAGATACGCAGTATTTT	CASSRQGDTDTQYF
NA	TRBV7-9	TRBJ1-1	NA	TGTGCCAGCAGCTTAGCAGCGGGGTCCGGTGAAGCTTTCTTT	CASSLAAGSGEAFF
TRBD2	TRBV7-9	TRBJ2-1	NA	TGTGCCAGCAGCCCCAGACTAGCGGGAGGGGTCAATGAGCAGTTCTTC	CASSPRLAGGVNEQFF
NA	TRBV27	TRBJ2-7	NA	TGTGCCAGCAGTGAACGCGGGACGTCTTCCTACGAGCAGTACTTC	CASSERGTSSYEQYF